This TCR beta chain comes out of a study of blood T cell repertoires in COVID-19. Study at large: Material from acute and convalescent COVID-19 was sourced from the United States, Italy and Spain. T cells, B-cell-depleted T cells, or PBMCs provided the cDNA or gDNA that served as material.

From germline, CDR1 is MNHEY and CDR2 SVGAGI. The CDR3 has 14 residues. Trimming left V 5 bases short and J 0 bases short, with 11 bases between. As originally analysed: Amplification of reference gene primers was used by the study to estimate nucleated cell counts. The method was immunoSEQ multiplex PCR; TCRdb's version includes in-frame clones alone and lacks a portion of them. The V and J calls and the clone size are those of that table, but D and trimming were determined from the DNA. The table records fewer than 50,000 clones, around 80% of them present only once. This clonotype was sampled from a woman of 80 years or more with active or convalescent COVID-19. J is TRBJ2-7 and V is TRBV6-5; possible D gene TRBD1, 5 bases. Sequenced: peripheral blood. DNA of the CDR3: TGTGCCAGCAGTCGTAGGGGTTTCTCCTACGAGCAGTACTTC. It translates to CASSRRGFSYEQYF.